The 10 T cell receptor beta chains below all came from one sample that was sequenced in a study of T cells in Graves' hyperthyroidism and ophthalmopathy. The TCR beta CDR3 regions underwent amplification using RNA transcripts as the source. HTBI primers drove first-round RT-PCR of the TCR CDR3. From the multiplex PCR reads, TCRdb called clonotypes with MiXCR, one entry per CDR3 protein. This sample yields nearly 750,000 distinct CDR3 sequences, of which 30% to 40% are seen a single time; 30% to 40% belongs to the top ten. Sequenced sample: blood. The receptors stem from a woman aged 35 to 49 with Graves' hyperthyroidism.

This clonotype was seen a few times. V and J are TRBV5-1 and TRBJ1-6; D ambiguous. The CDR3 totals 16 residues. CDR1 is SGHRS, CDR2 YFSETQ, per germline. Trimming took off 0 bases at V and 9 bases at J, with 16 bases between the two ends. The CDR3 spells CASSLAVAAGSSPLHF. CDR3 in DNA: TGCGCCAGCAGCTTGGCCGTCGCAGCGGGGAGTTCACCCCTCCACTTT.

The chain carries TRBV9 and TRBJ2-7; D call uncertain. The CDR3 covers 14 residues. Germline V CDR1 and CDR2: SGDLS, YYNGEE. Deletions cut 5 bases from V and 4 bases from J, with 16 bases between. The CDR3 here is CASSLVSELYEQYF. CDR3 in DNA: TGTGCCAGCAGTTTGGTCTCAGAGTTATACGAGCAGTACTTC.

CDR3 in amino acids: CATSDTGTGTYGYTF. CDR3 DNA: TGTGCCACCAGTGATACCGGGACAGGGACCTATGGCTACACCTTC. The gene calls are TRBV24-1 and TRBJ1-2; 9 nucleotides agree with TRBD1. The trim removed 3 bases at V and 4 bases at J, leaving 5 bases unmatched. The CDR3 sequence is 15 residues long. The germline gives CDR1 KGHDR, CDR2 SFDVKD.

This clonotype has a count of ten or more. This chain uses TRBV10-2 with TRBJ1-5; D is unresolved. Trimming removed 1 base from V and 4 bases from J, with 11 bases in between. Germline V gene data show CDR1 as WSHSY and CDR2 as SAAADI. This CDR3 contains 15 residues. CDR3 sequence (DNA): TGCGCCAGCAGTGAGTGGTCCAGAACAAATCAGCCCCAGCATTTT. Protein sequence: CASSEWSRTNQPQHF.

This clonotype showed up many times. The rearrangement joins TRBV6-5 to TRBJ1-2; 7 nucleotides match TRBD1. The CDR3 is made up of 13 amino acids. Looked up from germline, CDR1 is MNHEY and CDR2 is SVGAGI. With 2 bases clipped from V and 8 bases from J, the junction kept 5 bases outside the gene matches. This CDR3 reads CASSYEQGRGYTF. For the CDR3, the DNA is TGTGCCAGCAGTTACGAACAGGGGAGGGGCTACACCTTC.

This clonotype was counted many times. The chain uses TRBV19 and TRBJ1-1; the match to TRBD1 covers 8 bases. V was clipped by 4 bases and J by 6 bases; unmatched bases: 7. The CDR3 totals 14 residues. The germline CDR1 and CDR2 sequences are LNHDA and SQIVND (reference sequence). The DNA of the CDR3 is TGTGCCAGTAGTACAAGACAGGGGCTAGCTGAAGCTTTCTTT. This codes for CASSTRQGLAEAFF.

The chain links TRBV10-3 to TRBJ1-3, with 9 bases matching TRBD1. Germline assignment: CDR1 ENHRY and CDR2 SYGVKD. J lost 7 bases, V lost 5 bases, and 3 bases had no gene match. The CDR3 is made up of 13 amino acids. For the CDR3, the DNA is TGTGCCATCAGTCCGACAGGGGGGAACACCATATATTTT. It encodes CAISPTGGNTIYF.

The rearrangement uses TRBV6-1 and TRBJ2-7, with 9 positions matching TRBD1. This CDR3 has 15 residues. V gave up 3 bases and J gave up 6 bases; unmatched junction bases: 9. Germline V lookup: CDR1 MNHNS, CDR2 SASEGT. The CDR3 loop reads CASSDPSGTGLEQYF. The CDR3 DNA sequence: TGTGCCAGCAGTGACCCTTCCGGGACAGGGCTCGAGCAGTACTTC.

This clonotype appeared a few times. The gene calls are TRBV5-1 and TRBJ2-7, with D possibly matching TRBD2 (6 bases). V lost 7 bases and J lost 4, with 18 bases in between. This CDR3 has 14 amino acids. From germline, CDR1 is SGHRS and CDR2 YFSETQ. CDR3 sequence reads: CASRPSGLTYEQYF. DNA of the CDR3: TGCGCCAGCCGCCCATCGGGACTGACGTACGAGCAGTACTTC.

As regards this clonotype: This may arise from a read error, as a much more abundant clone is one base away. The V call is TRBV7-2, the J call TRBJ1-2; 7 bases align to TRBD1. Looked up from germline, CDR1 is SGHTA and CDR2 is FQGNSA. J gave up 5 bases and V 8 bases, and 8 bases lay outside the gene matches. The CDR3 covers 13 residues. CDR3 in DNA: TGTGCCAGCGGCCTAGGACAGGAGTATGGCTACACCTTC. This gives the protein CASGLGQEYGYTF.